This TCR beta chain stems from a study of shared clonotypes between healthy human individuals. CDR1 is MNHEY and CDR2 is SVGAGI in the germline V gene. Trimming left V 4 bases short and J 0 bases short, with 10 bases between. The CDR3 runs 14 residues. Tens of thousands of T cell genomes, or approximately 200 ng DNA, went into the sorted-subset replicate PCRs. Authors' analysis steps: Quality scores were absent from the junction-only immunoSEQ sequences, so filtering differed. The assay was immunoSEQ multiplex PCR, and TCRdb's table has in-frame clones only and misses some. V, J and clone size derive from that table, while D and trimming were established from the DNA sequence. Altogether around 690,000 clones are present, less than 95% being singletons, with the ten largest covering 34%.

This clonotype originated in a man younger than 35 in good health. Some clones in this sample may be carry-over from other donors' samples. Material for sequencing was memory CD8+ T cells from PBMCs. Subset noted: CD45RO+ cells pooled with CCR7-negative TemRA cells. The J gene is TRBJ2-7, the V gene TRBV6-5; tentative D call: TRBD1 (6 bases). CDR3 sequence (DNA): TGTGCCAGCAGTTTTGGACAGTACTCCTACGAGCAGTACTTC. Translating it yields CASSFGQYSYEQYF.